The 9 T cell receptor beta chains reported below all come from one sample, sequenced in a study of blood T cell repertoires in COVID-19. Here immunoSEQ multiplex PCR was the method, and the copy in TCRdb shows in-frame clones only, minus some. The sample holds around 170,000 clones, about 74% seen once. Sequenced input: peripheral blood. All receptors come from a woman of 80 years or more with acute or convalescent COVID-19.

As DNA, the CDR3 is TGTGCCAGTAGTGGACCGGGACAGGGGATTAACTATGGCTACACCTTC. It codes for CASSGPGQGINYGYTF. The chain links TRBV19 to TRBJ1-2; 10 bases map to TRBD1. This CDR3 spans 16 amino acids. J lost 1 base, V lost 5 bases, and 7 bases had no gene match. The germline V gene has CDR1 LNHDA and CDR2 SQIVND (reference sequence).

This clone was counted once. The chain employs TRBV25-1 and TRBJ2-2; D gene uncertain. The V and J ends lost 2 bases and 7 bases respectively, with 8 bases between them. CDR1 is MGHDK and CDR2 is SYGVNS in the germline V gene. This CDR3 has 13 residues. DNA for the CDR3: TGTGCCAGCAGTGAAGAGTTAATCGGGGAGCTGTTTTTT. This sequence encodes CASSEELIGELFF.

In this sample, this clone turned up a few times. The rearrangement uses TRBV7-2 and TRBJ2-1, with a weak D call TRBD2 (5 bases). V lost 8 bases and J lost 0, with 8 bases in between. The CDR3 has 13 amino acids. Germline CDR1 is SGHTA and CDR2 is FQGNSA. The CDR3 is CASGSSSYNEQFF. DNA for the CDR3: TGTGCCAGCGGGAGCTCCTCCTACAATGAGCAGTTCTTC.

The CDR3 region has the DNA TGTGCCAGCTCACCAGGGGTCGTCGCCTTGGAGGCCGGGGAGCTGTTTTTT. It specifies CASSPGVVALEAGELFF. The V and J genes are TRBV18 and TRBJ2-2; a possible D gene is TRBD2 (5 bases). The V end lost 2 bases, the J end lost 6 bases, and 19 bases lay between the germline ends. The CDR3 covers 17 residues. CDR1 KGHSH and CDR2 LQKENI come from the germline V gene. The whole variable domain, remainder taken from reference TRBV18 and TRBJ2-2, is NAGVMQNPRHLVRRRGQEARLRCSPMKGHSHVYWYRQLPEEGLKFMVYLQKENIIDESGMPKERFSAEFPKEGPSILRIQQVVRGDSAAYFCASSPGVVALEAGELFFGEGSRLTVL.

The gene calls are TRBV10-2 and TRBJ2-1; 8 nucleotides line up with TRBD2. With 2 bases clipped from V and 6 bases from J, the junction kept 9 bases outside the gene matches. Germline V lookup: CDR1 WSHSY, CDR2 SAAADI. The CDR3 has 16 amino acids. CDR3 loop: CASSETTSGGGNEQFF. CDR3 sequence (DNA): TGCGCCAGCAGTGAGACAACTAGCGGAGGTGGCAATGAGCAGTTCTTC.

At least ten counts were recorded for this clone. V is TRBV7-3 and J is TRBJ1-5; D remains ambiguous. Germline-derived CDR1 and CDR2 are SGHTA and FQGTGA. Deletions cut 5 bases from V and 2 bases from J, with 19 bases between. This CDR3 is built from 17 residues. The chain's CDR3 is CASSTSGYSLGNQPQHF. CDR3 sequence (DNA): TGTGCCAGCAGCACCTCGGGGTATTCTTTGGGCAATCAGCCCCAGCATTTT.

This CDR3 is CASTRGRDSPYEQYF. In DNA form, the CDR3 reads TGTGCCAGTACCAGGGGGCGGGACAGCCCCTACGAGCAGTACTTC. The chain carries TRBV19 and TRBJ2-7; TRBD1 matches 8 bases. V was pared by 7 bases and J by 2 bases, with 10 bases of the junction left unmatched. Looked up from germline, CDR1 is LNHDA and CDR2 is SQIVND (reference sequence). CDR3 length: 15 amino acids.

The gene calls are TRBV18 and TRBJ2-4; D not resolved. CDR3 length: 14 residues. CDR1 is KGHSH and CDR2 is LQKENI in the germline V gene. Trimming pared 3 bases from V and 1 base from J, leaving 7 bases between. CDR3: CASSPSRAKNIQYF. CDR3 nucleotide sequence: TGTGCCAGCTCACCCTCCAGGGCCAAAAACATTCAGTACTTC.

The chain employs TRBV11-2 and TRBJ2-2; the match to TRBD1 covers 11 bases. This CDR3 is 18 amino acids long. CDR1 is SGHAT and CDR2 is FQNNGV in the germline V gene. After removal of 5 bases from V and 3 bases from J, the junction contained 11 bases not matched to a gene. CDR3 residues: CASSPGQGAPAYTGELFF. The CDR3 DNA is TGTGCCAGCAGCCCCGGACAGGGGGCCCCGGCTTACACCGGGGAGCTGTTTTTT.